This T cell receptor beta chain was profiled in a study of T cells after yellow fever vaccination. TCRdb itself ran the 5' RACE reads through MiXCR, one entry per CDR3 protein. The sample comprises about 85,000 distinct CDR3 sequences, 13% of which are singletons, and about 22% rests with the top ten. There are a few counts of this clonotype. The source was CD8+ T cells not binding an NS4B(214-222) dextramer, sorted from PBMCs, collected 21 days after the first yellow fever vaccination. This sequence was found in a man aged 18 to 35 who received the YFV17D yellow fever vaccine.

The CDR3 sequence is CASSWSSAYEQYF. For the CDR3, the DNA is TGTGCCAGCAGTTGGAGCAGTGCCTACGAGCAGTACTTC. The chain couples TRBV12-3 or TRBV12-4 to TRBJ2-7; D is unresolved. This CDR3 comprises 13 residues. The V end lost 4 bases, the J end lost 2 bases, and 9 bases lay between the germline ends.